Sequencing of this TCR beta chain was carried out in a study of blood T cell repertoires in COVID-19. Study overall: Italy, Spain and the United States were the sources of the convalescent and acute COVID-19 samples. From T cells, B-cell-depleted T cells, or PBMCs came the material, which was cDNA or gDNA.

Only one count was recorded for this clone. TCRdb's copy holds only in-frame clones and misses some; the assay was immunoSEQ multiplex PCR. Of about 130,000 clones listed, about 81% are singletons. Patients in Seattle were enrolled during active infection, then followed longitudinally. The germline gives CDR1 SGHVS, CDR2 FNYEAQ. CDR3 size: 16 residues. The junction had 6 bases not matched to a gene; V was cut back by 1 base and J by 3 bases. The TCR was taken from a man younger than 40 with COVID-19, enrolled during active disease. The genes are TRBV7-6 and TRBJ2-7; 10 bases agree with TRBD1. Material for sequencing was peripheral blood. CDR3 bases: TGTGCCAGCAGCTTAGGGGACAGGGGAACCGACTACGAGCAGTACTTC. Translating it yields CASSLGDRGTDYEQYF.